This paragraph covers one T cell receptor (beta chain) sequence. This entry is derived from a study of blood T cells in healthy people across ages. CDR3 length equals 14 residues. The germline V and J ends were trimmed by 7 bases and 1 base, with 13 bases remaining between them. Per germline, CDR1 MNHEY and CDR2 SVGEGT. Combining a sample-barcoded 5' primer with a J-beta primer mix, a second PCR ran for 7 to 11 cycles. TCRdb re-called the 5' RACE reads with MiXCR, one entry per CDR3 protein. The data contain approximately 800,000 distinct CDR3 sequences, around 50% of them seen just once; the ten biggest clones take up 15% to 20%. All donors came from Russia, were Caucasian and healthy, and spanned ages about 6 to 100. Total RNA extracted from each sample amounted to at least 6 micrograms.

Sequenced: blood. The receptor comes from an older man in good health. The chain couples TRBV6-2 or TRBV6-3 to TRBJ2-5; D perhaps matches TRBD1 (6 bases). CDR3: CASTLDRTQETQYF. The CDR3 DNA sequence: TGTGCCAGCACCCTAGACAGGACCCAAGAGACCCAGTACTTC.